This T cell receptor beta chain was captured in a study of a mutant IDH1 vaccine in newly diagnosed glioma. The data were produced by immunoSEQ multiplex PCR, yet TCRdb's version contains in-frame clones alone and is incomplete. The top ten clones hold around 5.7% of a sample with tens of thousands of clones, 80% of them seen once. Time point in this sample: week 11, during vaccination. Vaccine doses each comprised 300 ug of mutant IDH1 20-mer peptide, with topical imiquimod. This clone was seen a single time. Its antigen is not known. Germline CDR1 is SGHVS and CDR2 is FNYEAQ. The CDR3 is 12 amino acids. V was shortened by 3 bases and J by 4 bases, with 7 bases between the two germline ends.

This sequence joins TRBV7-6 and TRBJ2-7; D gene ambiguous. The TCR sequence derives from a man aged 45-60 years with glioma. Sequenced material: PBMCs, taken from a glioma patient whose treatment included an IDH1 peptide vaccine. The CDR3 DNA sequence: TGTGCCAGCAGCTTTGGGGATTACGAGCAGTACTTC. Translation: CASSFGDYEQYF.